One and the same sample provided the 25 T cell receptor beta chains below, sequenced in a study of T cell responses to AZD1222 COVID-19 vaccine. The assay was immunoSEQ multiplex PCR, and TCRdb's table has in-frame clones only and misses some. The sample holds some 140,000 clones; 80% to 95% are singletons and the top ten take approximately 2.8%. This specimen was peripheral blood, taken on day 0 of AZD1222 vaccination. Receptors were obtained from an adult in good health.

This chain joins TRBV6-5 and TRBJ2-5; D is possibly TRBD2 (6 bases). With 7 bases removed from V and 1 base from J, the gap between germline ends came to 13 bases. The CDR3 spans 14 residues. CDR1 is MNHEY and CDR2 is SVGAGI in the germline V gene. DNA of the CDR3: TGTGCCAGCATTGCGGGGTGGACCCAAGAGACCCAGTACTTC. Protein: CASIAGWTQETQYF.

The CDR3 reads CAWSVGPRGDPYGYTF. CDR3 nucleotides: TGTGCCTGGAGTGTCGGGCCGCGAGGGGACCCCTATGGCTACACCTTC. V is TRBV30 and J is TRBJ1-2; tentative D call: TRBD1 (5 bases). This CDR3 comprises 16 residues. CDR1 is GTSNPN, CDR2 SVGIG, per germline (reference sequence). V lost 0 bases to trimming and J lost 4 bases, with 18 bases between them.

This chain joins TRBV4-2 and TRBJ1-5; D is uncertain. V lost 4 bases, J lost 0 bases, and 10 bases lay in between. The CDR3 is 15 amino acids. Germline V gene data show CDR1 as LGHNA and CDR2 as YNFKEQ. This CDR3 is CASSPGDYSNQPQHF. CDR3 sequence (DNA): TGTGCCAGCAGCCCCGGTGATTATAGCAATCAGCCCCAGCATTTT.

The CDR3 loop is CASSITGVHEQYF. The CDR3 DNA reads as TGTGCCAGTAGTATTACAGGGGTCCACGAGCAGTACTTC. The chain is built from TRBV19 and TRBJ2-7, with 7 nucleotides matching TRBD1. Germline V lookup: CDR1 LNHDA, CDR2 SQIVND (reference sequence). After removal of 3 bases from V and 5 bases from J, the junction contained 4 bases not matched to a gene. The CDR3 is 13 amino acids.

This chain uses TRBV5-1 with TRBJ1-4; TRBD1 matches at 8 bases. The CDR3 loop spans 15 amino acids. Losses at the gene ends were 2 bases for V and 1 base for J; bases not matched to a gene: 1. Per germline, CDR1 SGHRS and CDR2 YFSETQ. The CDR3: CASSLTGGTNEKLFF. In DNA, the CDR3 is TGCGCCAGCAGCTTAACAGGGGGAACTAATGAAAAACTGTTTTTT.

This clone appeared once. J is TRBJ2-4 and V is TRBV6-1; either TRBD1 or TRBD2 may fit D (5 bases each). CDR1 and CDR2 from the germline V gene are MNHNS and SASEGT. The germline V and J ends were trimmed by 10 bases and 7 bases, with 14 bases remaining between them. The CDR3 length is 12 residues. The DNA of the CDR3 is TGTGCCACTACAAACCGGGACAACATTCAGTACTTC. This translates into CATTNRDNIQYF.

The rearrangement uses TRBV7-6 and TRBJ1-3, with a possible D match to TRBD1 (5 bases). CDR3 length: 14 amino acids. V dropped 2 bases and J dropped 1 base, with 6 bases sitting between them. Germline V gives CDR1 SGHVS, CDR2 FNYEAQ. DNA for the CDR3: TGTGCCAGCAGCTTATCAGGGTCTGGAAACACCATATATTTT. Translation: CASSLSGSGNTIYF.

The V and J genes are TRBV10-3 and TRBJ2-1, with 10 bases aligning to TRBD2. The junction had 8 bases not matched to a gene; V was cut back by 11 bases and J by 7 bases. Germline values: CDR1 ENHRY, CDR2 SYGVKD. This CDR3 has 13 residues. CDR3 sequence (DNA): TGTGCCGTACAGTCGACTAGCGGGAATGAGCAGTTCTTC. This codes for CAVQSTSGNEQFF.

This rearrangement joins TRBV6-1 to TRBJ2-7, with 9 positions matching TRBD1. The CDR3 length is 16 residues. In germline, CDR1 is MNHNS, CDR2 SASEGT. V dropped 4 bases and J dropped 5; count of bases not matched to a gene: 12. The CDR3 reads CASSGPAGQGKNEQYF. The CDR3 DNA is TGTGCCAGCAGTGGACCCGCGGGACAGGGTAAGAACGAGCAGTACTTC.

This chain uses TRBV10-2 with TRBJ2-1, with 8 bases that match TRBD2. Trimming cost V 6 bases and J 2 bases; bases outside gene matches: 3. Germline assignment: CDR1 WSHSY and CDR2 SAAADI. The CDR3 covers 14 residues. CDR3 sequence reads: CASSTGGAYNEQFF. In DNA, the CDR3 is TGCGCCAGCAGCACGGGAGGGGCCTACAATGAGCAGTTCTTC.

The genes are TRBV18 and TRBJ2-3; TRBD2 is a possible D gene (6 bases). Trimming left V 4 bases short and J 6 bases short, with 14 bases between. Germline CDR1 reads KGHSH; CDR2 reads LQKENI. This CDR3 has 14 residues. The CDR3 DNA is TGTGCCAGCTCACTCTCGACTAGGGTCGATACGCAGTATTTT. It yields the protein CASSLSTRVDTQYF.

The genes are TRBV7-6 and TRBJ1-3; 9 bases agree with TRBD1. The trim removed 5 bases at V and 4 bases at J, leaving 9 bases unmatched. CDR3 length equals 16 residues. Germline V gene sequence: CDR1 SGHVS, CDR2 FNYEAQ. The CDR3 protein is CASSPGTGSLGNTIYF. CDR3 nucleotides: TGTGCCAGCAGCCCCGGGACAGGGAGTCTCGGAAACACCATATATTTT. The full variable domain, with the rest looked up from reference TRBV7-6 and TRBJ1-3, is GAGVSQSPRYKVTKRGQDVALRCDPISGHVSLYWYRQALGQGPEFLTYFNYEAQQDKSGLPNDRFSAERPEGSISTLTIQRTEQRDSAMYRCASSPGTGSLGNTIYFGEGSWLTVV.

The genes are TRBV12-5 and TRBJ1-4, with 7 bases lining up with TRBD1. Trimming took 6 bases from V and 7 from J; bases not matched to a gene: 11. The CDR3 contains 15 residues. Germline CDR1 reads LGHNT; CDR2 reads FRNRAP. The CDR3 nucleotides read TGTGCTAGTGGCTCAATAGGGGGCCGGGCTGAAAAACTGTTTTTT. Translated, it gives CASGSIGGRAEKLFF.

The chain links TRBV4-2 to TRBJ2-7; TRBD1 matches 7 bases. The CDR3 is 16 residues long. Germline CDR1 LGHNA, CDR2 YNFKEQ. With 3 bases clipped from V and 3 bases from J, the junction kept 11 bases outside the gene matches. The CDR3 DNA reads as TGTGCCAGCAGCCATGGACGGACAGGTTCGATCTACGAGCAGTACTTC. This sequence encodes CASSHGRTGSIYEQYF.

The chain carries TRBV6-6 and TRBJ1-3; 10 nucleotides line up with TRBD1. Trimming at V came to 10 bases and at J to 9 bases, leaving 15 bases not matched to a gene. The length of the CDR3 is 15 residues. Germline CDR1 MNHNY, CDR2 SVGAGI (reference sequence). Here the CDR3 DNA reads TGTGCCACCAGGCGCGGGACAGGGGTTGAGAGCACCATATATTTT. This sequence encodes CATRRGTGVESTIYF.

The chain combines TRBV2 with TRBJ2-7; maybe TRBD1 (6 bases). The CDR3 is 12 residues long. Trimming shortened V by 8 bases and J by 3 bases, and 11 bases separated the two germline ends. Looked up from germline, CDR1 is SNHLY and CDR2 is FYNNEI. The CDR3: CASRKDSYEQYF. Written as DNA, the CDR3 is TGTGCCAGCCGCAAGGACAGCTACGAGCAGTACTTC.

V is TRBV6-5 and J is TRBJ1-2; D uncertain. The CDR3 extends over 14 amino acids. V was trimmed by 5 bases and J by 4 bases, leaving 14 bases between them. CDR1 and CDR2 from the germline V gene are MNHEY and SVGAGI. The CDR3 here is CASSSPTIPYGYTF. The CDR3 DNA reads as TGTGCCAGCAGTAGTCCGACCATCCCCTATGGCTACACCTTC.

The chain combines TRBV11-3 with TRBJ2-1; D might be TRBD1 (7 bases). Germline V gene data show CDR1 as SGHNT and CDR2 as YENEEA. The CDR3 is 15 amino acids. The germline V and J ends were trimmed by 3 bases and 12 bases, with 21 bases remaining between them. CDR3 in amino acids: CASSLFGAGGLGQFF. The CDR3 nucleotides read TGTGCCAGCAGCTTGTTCGGGGCAGGGGGGTTGGGGCAGTTCTTC.

The chain carries TRBV19 and TRBJ2-3; D could derive from TRBD1 or TRBD2 (6 bases each). The V end lost 4 bases, the J end lost 2 bases, and 10 bases lay between the germline ends. The CDR3 is made up of 14 amino acids. Germline V CDR1 and CDR2: LNHDA, SQIVND (reference sequence). CDR3 sequence: CASSTRGLTDTQYF. CDR3 sequence (DNA): TGTGCCAGTAGTACCCGGGGGCTCACAGATACGCAGTATTTT.

The rearrangement uses TRBV2 and TRBJ1-5; TRBD1 might be the D (6 bases). The CDR3 extends over 14 amino acids. V shed 6 bases and J shed 6 bases, with 15 bases lying between them. Germline CDR1 is SNHLY and CDR2 is FYNNEI. The CDR3 is CASSAQGFGQPQHF. The CDR3 nucleotides read TGTGCCAGCAGCGCACAGGGTTTTGGTCAGCCCCAGCATTTT.

The chain couples TRBV6-1 to TRBJ1-3; tentative D call: TRBD1 (6 bases). The ends were cut back, 0 bases at V and 2 bases at J, with 11 bases in the middle. Germline assignment: CDR1 MNHNS and CDR2 SASEGT. The CDR3 contains 16 residues. The CDR3 nucleotides are TGTGCCAGCAGTGAAGCGCCGGCAGGGGCTGGAAACACCATATATTTT. This codes for CASSEAPAGAGNTIYF.

This chain links TRBV3-1 (or the pseudogene TRBV3-2) with TRBJ1-5, with D hard to call. Trimming removed 1 base at V and 7 bases at J, with 8 bases between. The CDR3 has 13 residues. The germline gives CDR1 LGHDT, CDR2 YNNKEL (reference sequence). CDR3 nucleotide sequence: TGTGCCAGCAGCCAAGGCCGGTTGCAGCCCCAGCATTTT. Residues: CASSQGRLQPQHF.

This rearrangement joins TRBV14 to TRBJ1-1, with D perhaps matching TRBD1 (6 bases). Per germline, CDR1 SGHDN and CDR2 FVKESK. V was trimmed by 1 base and J by 0 bases, leaving 9 bases between them. CDR3 length: 15 amino acids. This CDR3 reads CASSQAAGVNTEAFF. The CDR3 region has the DNA TGTGCCAGCAGCCAAGCAGCAGGGGTGAACACTGAAGCTTTCTTT.

This clone was detected once. This chain uses TRBV4-3 with TRBJ1-5; D uncertain. This CDR3 has 13 amino acids. V was trimmed by 2 bases and J by 5 bases, leaving 7 bases between them. The germline V gene encodes CDR1 LGHNA and CDR2 YSLEER. CDR3 coding DNA: TGCGCCAGCAGCCAACAGGTACATCAGCCCCAGCATTTT. This gives the protein CASSQQVHQPQHF.

V usage is TRBV19 and J usage is TRBJ1-5, with no clear D. The CDR3 length is 13 residues. Germline assignment: CDR1 LNHDA and CDR2 SQIVND (reference sequence). V lost 7 bases and J 7 bases, leaving 14 bases between the germline ends. In nucleotides, the CDR3 is TGTGCCAGTACCCCAGGAGTTAGGCAGCCCCAGCATTTT. This codes for CASTPGVRQPQHF.